The 30 T cell receptor beta chains presented below share a single source sample, sequenced in a study of blood T cell repertoires in COVID-19. Sequencing was performed with immunoSEQ multiplex PCR; in TCRdb, only in-frame clones are kept and a portion is missing. The sample contains 130,000 or so clones, about 87% of which appear only once. Material: peripheral blood. All receptors derive from a human donor with COVID-19, enrolled during active disease. The donor label of this sample is uncertain.

Notes on this clone: The same CDR3 arises from other DNA sequences in this sample as well. J is TRBJ1-2 and V is TRBV6-5; tentative D call: TRBD1 (5 bases). Germline CDR1 and CDR2: MNHEY and SVGAGI. Trimming took 6 bases from V and 0 from J, leaving 8 bases between them. The CDR3 is made up of 13 amino acids. The CDR3 spells CASRTGANYGYTF. DNA for the CDR3: TGTGCCAGCAGAACAGGAGCTAACTATGGCTACACCTTC.

J is TRBJ1-3 and V is TRBV5-4; unclear D gene. There are 15 residues in the CDR3. V lost 0 bases and J lost 0, with 7 bases in between. CDR1 is SGHNT, CDR2 YYREEE, per germline (reference sequence). As DNA, the CDR3 is TGTGCCAGCAGCTTGGCGACAAGCTCTGGAAACACCATATATTTT. It yields the protein CASSLATSSGNTIYF.

This chain's CDR3 is CASSGALSGDNEKLFF. The CDR3 nucleotides are TGTGCCAGCAGTGGGGCCTTATCAGGGGATAATGAAAAACTGTTTTTT. V usage is TRBV6-6 and J usage is TRBJ1-4, with D tentatively TRBD1 (6 bases). Germline CDR1 MNHNY, CDR2 SVGAGI (reference sequence). The CDR3 runs 16 residues. V was cut by 5 bases and J by 4 bases, with 17 bases left in between.

The rearrangement uses TRBV11-2 and TRBJ1-2; 7 nucleotides align to TRBD1. The junction had 21 bases not matched to a gene; V was cut back by 4 bases and J by 7 bases. Germline V CDR1 and CDR2: SGHAT, FQNNGV. The length of the CDR3 is 18 residues. The chain's CDR3 is CASSYNIGPRDSESGYTF. DNA for the CDR3: TGTGCCAGCAGCTACAATATAGGCCCGAGGGACAGCGAGTCTGGCTACACCTTC.

This clone occurred a few times. This chain uses TRBV6-5 with TRBJ1-3, with D tentatively TRBD1 (6 bases). In germline, CDR1 is MNHEY, CDR2 SVGAGI. The CDR3 is 14 amino acids. The V end was cut by 6 bases, the J end by 4 bases, with 13 bases between. CDR3 in DNA: TGTGCCAGCAGCCCCACAACAGGGGGAAACACCATATATTTT. It is translated as CASSPTTGGNTIYF.

The V gene is TRBV14, the J gene TRBJ1-1; no definite D call. The V end lost 1 base, the J end lost 0 bases, and 12 bases lay between the germline ends. The CDR3 has 16 amino acids. The germline V gene has CDR1 SGHDN and CDR2 FVKESK. CDR3 DNA sequence: TGTGCCAGCAGCCAAGTCGCGGGTGTTGTGAACACTGAAGCTTTCTTT. Protein product: CASSQVAGVVNTEAFF. Filled out from reference TRBV14 and TRBJ1-1, the complete variable domain reads EAGVTQFPSHSVIEKGQTVTLRCDPISGHDNLYWYRRVMGKEIKFLLHFVKESKQDESGMPNNRFLAERTGGTYSTLKVQPAELEDSGVYFCASSQVAGVVNTEAFFGQGTRLTVV.

J is TRBJ1-3 and V is TRBV14, with TRBD1 as a possible D gene (6 bases). CDR3 length: 13 amino acids. The germline V gene has CDR1 SGHDN and CDR2 FVKESK. Trimming left V 6 bases short and J 4 bases short, with 10 bases between. The CDR3 coding sequence is TGTGCCAGCAGTGTAACAGGGGGAAACACCATATATTTT. This encodes CASSVTGGNTIYF.

The chain uses TRBV5-1 and TRBJ1-4; D is possibly TRBD1 (5 bases). From germline, CDR1 is SGHRS and CDR2 YFSETQ. CDR3 length: 15 residues. The V gene lost 4 bases and the J gene lost 5 bases, with 15 bases spanning the gap. This CDR3 is CASSPGGLTNEKLFF. For the CDR3, the DNA is TGCGCCAGCAGCCCGGGGGGACTGACAAATGAAAAACTGTTTTTT.

The chain links TRBV7-6 to TRBJ2-7; 16 bases map to TRBD2. The CDR3 runs 19 residues. Germline CDR1 SGHVS, CDR2 FNYEAQ. V shed 0 bases and J 2 bases; nucleotides not matched to a gene: 7. CDR3 sequence (DNA): TGTGCCAGCAGCTTAGCGGGGACTAGCGGGGGGGCCGTTCCCTACGAGCAGTACTTC. Its translation is CASSLAGTSGGAVPYEQYF.

The chain recombines TRBV2 with TRBJ2-3; D unresolved. Trimming took off 1 base at V and 6 bases at J, with 8 bases between the two ends. Germline V gene lookup returns CDR1 SNHLY and CDR2 FYNNEI. The CDR3 loop spans 13 amino acids. CDR3 amino acids: CASSEVTGDTQYF. The CDR3 DNA is TGTGCCAGCAGTGAAGTAACCGGGGATACGCAGTATTTT.

This clone was seen a few times. The chain is built from TRBV2 and TRBJ1-5; no definite D call. Trimming removed 5 bases at V and 3 bases at J, with 5 bases between. This CDR3 contains 12 residues. Germline V lookup: CDR1 SNHLY, CDR2 FYNNEI. The CDR3 DNA reads as TGTGCCAGCAGTCTCCCCAATCAGCCCCAGCATTTT. Protein sequence: CASSLPNQPQHF. Based on the CDR3 plus reference TRBV2 and TRBJ1-5, the full variable domain is EPEVTQTPSHQVTQMGQEVILRCVPISNHLYFYWYRQILGQKVEFLVSFYNNEISEKSEIFDDQFSVERPDGSNFTLKIRSTKLEDSAMYFCASSLPNQPQHFGDGTRLSIL.

The V gene is TRBV6-1, the J gene TRBJ1-6; D is undetermined. The V end lost 4 bases, the J end lost 9 bases, and 22 bases lay between the germline ends. This CDR3 region has 17 residues. Looked up from germline, CDR1 is MNHNS and CDR2 is SASEGT. CDR3: CASSGRGAGVGSSPLHF. The DNA of the CDR3 is TGTGCCAGCAGTGGCCGCGGCGCCGGGGTTGGAAGTTCACCCCTCCACTTT.

CDR3 DNA sequence: TGTGCCAGCAAGGTACAGGTGAACACTGAAGCTTTCTTT. It specifies CASKVQVNTEAFF. This rearrangement joins TRBV28 to TRBJ1-1, with D perhaps matching TRBD1 (5 bases). The CDR3 is made up of 13 amino acids. In germline, CDR1 is MDHEN, CDR2 SYDVKM. The ends were cut back, 7 bases at V and 0 bases at J, with 9 bases in the middle.

The chain joins TRBV6-5 to TRBJ1-2; 10 bases fit TRBD1. V gave up 7 bases and J gave up 1 base; unmatched junction bases: 6. Germline V CDR1 and CDR2: MNHEY, SVGAGI. The CDR3 contains 15 residues. The CDR3 is CASTPRTGGNYGYTF. Written as DNA, the CDR3 is TGTGCCAGCACACCCAGGACAGGGGGTAACTATGGCTACACCTTC.

This chain joins TRBV6-1 and TRBJ1-3; tentative D call: TRBD1 (5 bases). The length of the CDR3 is 14 residues. Germline CDR1 and CDR2: MNHNS and SASEGT. Trimming left V 0 bases short and J 5 bases short, with 8 bases between. DNA of the CDR3: TGTGCCAGCAGTGAAGCCCCAGGGAGAAACACCATATATTTT. Translation gives CASSEAPGRNTIYF.

This sequence joins TRBV10-3 and TRBJ1-1; D is unclear. The V gene lost 3 bases and the J gene lost 3 bases, with 8 bases spanning the gap. The CDR3 is 13 amino acids. CDR1 is ENHRY, CDR2 SYGVKD, per germline. CDR3 bases: TGTGCCATCAGTGACGACACCGACACTGAAGCTTTCTTT. The encoded protein is CAISDDTDTEAFF.

The V gene is TRBV10-2, the J gene TRBJ2-1, with TRBD2 matching over 9 bases. The CDR3 extends over 16 amino acids. V was clipped by 0 bases and J by 8 bases; unmatched bases: 8. Germline V gene lookup returns CDR1 WSHSY and CDR2 SAAADI. The CDR3 region is CASSESLRGGRDEQFF. CDR3 sequence (DNA): TGCGCCAGCAGTGAGTCGTTGCGGGGGGGCCGGGATGAGCAGTTCTTC.

This rearrangement joins TRBV18 to TRBJ1-1, with D hard to call. Trimming took 2 bases from V and 0 from J, leaving 7 bases between them. Germline V CDR1 and CDR2: KGHSH, LQKENI. The CDR3 spans 14 residues. Written as DNA, the CDR3 is TGTGCCAGCTCACCATATCCCCTGAACACTGAAGCTTTCTTT. This translates into CASSPYPLNTEAFF.

The chain links TRBV10-1 to TRBJ1-1; TRBD1 is a possible D gene (5 bases). Trimming removed 3 bases at V and 7 bases at J, with 15 bases between. This CDR3 contains 14 residues. Germline CDR1 reads WNHNN; CDR2 reads SYGVQD (reference sequence). The DNA for the CDR3 is TGCGCCAGCAGTGAATTCAGGGAAGGTGGTGAAGCTTTCTTT. Its translation is CASSEFREGGEAFF.

The gene calls are TRBV6-1 and TRBJ1-2; a possible D gene is TRBD1 (6 bases). The V end lost 6 bases, the J end lost 8 bases, and 22 bases lay between the germline ends. This CDR3 region has 15 residues. Germline-derived CDR1 and CDR2 are MNHNS and SASEGT. DNA for the CDR3: TGTGCCAGCAGCGAACAATACCGGGACAATCACGGCTACACCTTC. This codes for CASSEQYRDNHGYTF.

The chain recombines TRBV5-1 with TRBJ1-2; TRBD1 agrees at 7 bases. This CDR3 contains 15 residues. Germline V gives CDR1 SGHRS, CDR2 YFSETQ. Losses at the gene ends were 3 bases for V and 4 bases for J; bases not matched to a gene: 9. The DNA for the CDR3 is TGCGCCAGCAGCTGGACCCACAGGGGCCTCTATGGCTACACCTTC. Protein product: CASSWTHRGLYGYTF.

The V gene is TRBV5-6, the J gene TRBJ1-5, with a possible D match to TRBD1 (5 bases). Trimming left V 0 bases short and J 7 bases short, with 8 bases between. The CDR3 has 13 residues. Germline V gene sequence: CDR1 SGHDT, CDR2 YYEEEE. As DNA, the CDR3 is TGTGCCAGCAGCTTGGGGACACTACAGCCCCAGCATTTT. The encoded protein is CASSLGTLQPQHF.

The gene calls are TRBV5-1 and TRBJ1-1; unclear D gene. Deletions cut 0 bases from V and 6 bases from J, with 9 bases between. CDR1 is SGHRS and CDR2 is YFSETQ in the germline V gene. This CDR3 has 13 amino acids. The DNA of the CDR3 is TGCGCCAGCAGCTTGGTCGGAGACTCTGAAGCTTTCTTT. Protein sequence: CASSLVGDSEAFF.

This chain links TRBV24-1 with TRBJ2-3; no firm D call. Germline V gene lookup returns CDR1 KGHDR and CDR2 SFDVKD. There are 16 residues in the CDR3. V lost 2 bases and J 3 bases, leaving 14 bases between the germline ends. In nucleotides, the CDR3 is TGTGCCACCAGTGATTGGTACAGAACTGGGACAGATACGCAGTATTTT. Amino acids: CATSDWYRTGTDTQYF.

This rearrangement joins TRBV6-5 to TRBJ1-1; D not certain. Germline values: CDR1 MNHEY, CDR2 SVGAGI. Between the trimmed V and J ends, which lost 6 bases and 0 bases, there was a span of 14 bases. The CDR3 is 15 amino acids. The CDR3 sequence: CASRTLSVMNTEAFF. The CDR3, as DNA: TGTGCCAGCAGAACCCTCAGTGTCATGAACACTGAAGCTTTCTTT.

The chain links TRBV12-5 to TRBJ2-2; TRBD1 aligns across 8 bases. The CDR3 sequence is 15 residues long. Germline V gives CDR1 LGHNT, CDR2 FRNRAP. Trimming removed 6 bases from V and 4 bases from J; junction bases left unmatched: 7. Here the CDR3 reads CASGKGTGSTGELFF. The CDR3 nucleotides read TGTGCTAGTGGGAAGGGGACAGGCAGCACCGGGGAGCTGTTTTTT.

The chain has TRBV3-1 (or the pseudogene TRBV3-2) and TRBJ2-7; D is ambiguous. This CDR3 contains 13 residues. Trimming pared 1 base from V and 0 bases from J, leaving 4 bases between. Germline CDR1 is LGHDT and CDR2 is YNNKEL (reference sequence). The CDR3 coding sequence is TGTGCCAGCAGCCAAGGACACTCCTACGAGCAGTACTTC. Protein: CASSQGHSYEQYF.

J is TRBJ2-7 and V is TRBV5-1; 11 bases line up with TRBD1. Germline CDR1 reads SGHRS; CDR2 reads YFSETQ. J was trimmed by 4 bases and V by 4 bases; bases with no gene match: 4. The length of the CDR3 is 14 residues. CDR3 coding DNA: TGCGCCAGCAGCGGAGGACAGGGGGCTTACGAGCAGTACTTC. Its translation: CASSGGQGAYEQYF.

This rearrangement joins TRBV25-1 to TRBJ2-6; D not resolved. Trimming removed 3 bases from V and 6 bases from J, with 9 bases in between. The CDR3 totals 14 residues. Germline V gives CDR1 MGHDK, CDR2 SYGVNS. CDR3 nucleotide sequence: TGTGCCAGCAGTGATAAGAGTCTGGCCAACGTCCTGACTTTC. Its protein product is CASSDKSLANVLTF.

The genes are TRBV4-2 and TRBJ1-4, with 9 bases fitting TRBD1. Germline V lookup: CDR1 LGHNA, CDR2 YNFKEQ. The junction had 3 bases not matched to a gene; V was cut back by 0 bases and J by 4 bases. This CDR3 has 16 residues. CDR3 sequence (DNA): TGTGCCAGCAGCCAAGATTGGGGACAGGGTAATGAAAAACTGTTTTTT. As protein: CASSQDWGQGNEKLFF.